This T cell receptor beta chain stems from a study of blood T cell repertoires in COVID-19. Generated by immunoSEQ multiplex PCR, the TCRdb table keeps only in-frame clones and is missing some. In the table there are about 300,000 clones, approximately 81% of which are singletons. This CDR3 is built from 13 residues. In germline, CDR1 is KGHSY, CDR2 FQNENV. Trimming removed 2 bases from V and 4 bases from J, with 8 bases in between. This clonotype was obtained from a woman in her 30s who had been exposed to COVID-19. The chain uses TRBV16 and TRBJ1-2; possibly TRBD1 for D (5 bases). Source material: PBMCs or T cells enriched from blood (not recorded which). The CDR3 DNA is TGTGCCAGCAGCCAACAGGGTTTCTATGGCTACACCTTC. It codes for CASSQQGFYGYTF.